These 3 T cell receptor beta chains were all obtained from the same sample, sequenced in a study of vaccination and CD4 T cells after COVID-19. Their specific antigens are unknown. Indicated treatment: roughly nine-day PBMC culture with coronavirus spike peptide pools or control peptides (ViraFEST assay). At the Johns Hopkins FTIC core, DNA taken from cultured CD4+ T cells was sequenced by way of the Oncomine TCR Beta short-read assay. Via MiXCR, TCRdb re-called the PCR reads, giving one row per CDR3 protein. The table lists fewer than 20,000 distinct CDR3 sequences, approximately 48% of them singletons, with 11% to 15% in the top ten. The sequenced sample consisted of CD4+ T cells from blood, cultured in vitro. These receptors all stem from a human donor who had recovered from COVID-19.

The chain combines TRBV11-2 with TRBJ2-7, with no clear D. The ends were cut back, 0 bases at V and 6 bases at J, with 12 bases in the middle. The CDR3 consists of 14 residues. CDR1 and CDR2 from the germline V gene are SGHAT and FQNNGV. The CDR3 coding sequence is TGTGCCAGCAGCTTAGAACGGATTGCTTCCGAGCAGTACTTC. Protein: CASSLERIASEQYF. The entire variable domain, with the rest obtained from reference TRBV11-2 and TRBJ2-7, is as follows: EAGVAQSPRYKIIEKRQSVAFWCNPISGHATLYWYQQILGQGPKLLIQFQNNGVVDDSQLPKDRFSAERLKGVDSTLKIQPAKLEDSAVYLCASSLERIASEQYFGPGTRLTVT.

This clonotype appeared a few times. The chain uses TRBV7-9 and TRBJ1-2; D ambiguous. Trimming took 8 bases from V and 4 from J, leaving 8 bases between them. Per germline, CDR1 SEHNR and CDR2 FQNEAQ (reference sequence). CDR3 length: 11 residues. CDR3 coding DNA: TGTGCCAGCGAGACCTTCTATGGCTACACCTTC. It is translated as CASETFYGYTF.

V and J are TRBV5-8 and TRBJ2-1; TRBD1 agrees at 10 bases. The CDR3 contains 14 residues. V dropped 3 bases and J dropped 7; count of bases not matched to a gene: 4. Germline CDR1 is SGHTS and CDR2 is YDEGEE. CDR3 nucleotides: TGTGCCAGCAGCTGGGGGGACAGGGGTAATGAGCAGTTCTTC. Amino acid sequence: CASSWGDRGNEQFF.